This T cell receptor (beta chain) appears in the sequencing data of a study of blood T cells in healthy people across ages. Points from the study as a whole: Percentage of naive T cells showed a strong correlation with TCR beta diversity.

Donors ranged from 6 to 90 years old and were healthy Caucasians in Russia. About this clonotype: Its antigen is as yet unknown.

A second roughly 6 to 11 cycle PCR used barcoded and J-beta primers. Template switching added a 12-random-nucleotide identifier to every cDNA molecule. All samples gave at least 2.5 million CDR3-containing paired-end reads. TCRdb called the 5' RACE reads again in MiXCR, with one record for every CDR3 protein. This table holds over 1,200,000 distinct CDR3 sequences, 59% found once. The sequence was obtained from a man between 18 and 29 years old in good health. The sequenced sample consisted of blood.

Here the CDR3 DNA reads TGTGCCAGTCGGGTGGCAACTAATGAAAAACTGTTTTTT. Translating gives CASRVATNEKLFF. The gene calls are TRBV12-3 or TRBV12-4 and TRBJ1-4; D unclear. Deletions cut 9 bases from V and 0 bases from J, with 8 bases between. There are 13 residues in the CDR3.